The clone carrying this TCR beta chain has a handful of counts. Its antigen is still unknown. This specimen belongs to a study of T cells in Graves' hyperthyroidism and ophthalmopathy. Overall study findings and caveats: Most thyroid clonotypes expanded above 0.001 appeared in blood too.

This CDR3 region has 14 residues. V lost 8 bases and J lost 0, with 12 bases in between. The germline V gene has CDR1 MNHNS and CDR2 SASEGT. Thyroid ultrasound and orbital computed tomography, with clinical symptoms and serum thyroxine and TRAb, informed diagnoses. RNA transcripts provided the source from which TCR beta CDR3 regions were amplified. First-round RT-PCR with HTBI primers amplified the TCR CDR3 region. TCRdb used MiXCR to reprocess the multiplex PCR reads, holding one entry per CDR3 protein. The table lists some 490,000 distinct CDR3 sequences, roughly 16% of them singletons. The chain links TRBV6-1 to TRBJ2-3; D is perhaps TRBD1 or TRBD2 (5 bases each). The sequencing input was blood. This receptor was obtained from a woman aged 25 to 39 with Graves' ophthalmopathy. Here the CDR3 reads CASRDGTSTDTQYF. CDR3 DNA sequence: TGTGCCAGCCGAGACGGGACCAGCACAGATACGCAGTATTTT.